This note documents a single T cell receptor beta chain sequence. This clone was picked up a small number of times. It has no known antigen specificity. Base qualities are not provided; no much larger clone lies one nucleotide away. This record comes from a study of memory CD4+ T cells and cytomegalovirus serostatus (dated by TCRdb to between 2018 and 2020). Concerning the study at large: The cohort comprised 33 healthy Belgian adults, 9 CMV seropositive and 24 CMV seronegative. The study sequenced CD4+ memory TCRbeta repertoires of a Belgian cohort with known cytomegalovirus serostatus to replicate a published TCR-based CMV serostatus classifier. Broad study findings and their caveats: For CMV serostatus prediction, a median bootstrapped AUC of approximately 0.95 was reached with the original framework, and a median bootstrapped AUC of about 0.89 was reached with a US-trained random forest. Among the roughly 160 previously reported CMV-associated TCRbeta sequences, over 65 showed up in the CD4+ memory repertoires, with each one found in between one and five individuals. Only CD4+CD45RO+ memory cells were sequenced, in contrast to the original study, in which naive and memory CD4+ and CD8+ populations were covered. Results were interpreted as suggesting that the CMV-associated TCR signature is largely present in the CD4+ memory repertoire. On the Belgian cohort, the classifier based on the original framework reached a median bootstrapped AUC of nearly 0.96, with a 95% CI of 0.76-1.00.

V is reduced by 5 bases and J by 0 bases, leaving a spacing of 11 bases between them. Including the terminal cysteine and phenylalanine, the CDR3 comprises 15 residues. The DNA shown is the 45-base CDR3, in frame from base 1. CDR1 and CDR2 (LNHDA, SQIVND) derive from the germline V gene (reference sequence). Single viable CD3+CD4+CD8-CD45RO+ cells were sorted as memory CD4+ T cells on a FACSAria II. To determine CMV serostatus, a Roche Elecsys assay was used that detects serum IgG against CMV pp150, pp28, p38 and p52. After the samples were thawed, total CD4+ T cells were enriched through positive selection using CD4 magnetic microbeads. The samples came from a different study that was designed specifically to examine the CD4+ T cell memory repertoire. Peripheral blood mononuclear cells were isolated and cryopreserved following standard operating procedures; serum was stored at -80 °C. The staining relied on CD3-PerCP (BW264/56), CD4-APC (RPA-T4), CD45RO-PE (UCHT1) and CD8-Pacific Orange (3B5) antibodies, and Sytox blue was used to exclude non-viable cells.

The Quick-DNA Microprep Kit was used to extract genomic DNA from the sorted cells. Amplification of TCRbeta DNA was done with the immunoSEQ hsTCRbeta kit, following the protocol from the manufacturer. TCRbeta libraries were sequenced on an Illumina MiSeq instrument. Turning to the authors' computational methods: Following removal of out-of-frame sequences, roughly 2 million distinct TCRbeta sequences were retained, with an average of approximately 69,000 per individual. Two values were used to score each individual: the count of 164 previously reported CMV-associated TCRbeta sequences and the total count of productive distinct TCRbeta sequences. A beta-binomial model was reimplemented in Python, and scikit-learn random forests with default parameters were trained on data from the US cohort. Classifier performance on the Belgian cohort was reported as the median AUC with percentile confidence intervals calculated over 10,000 bootstrap iterations. This is the immuneACCESS table as TCRdb keeps it, with only in-frame sequences that have V and J called. A part of the clones is gone; compared with another copy, unresolved V genes explain less than half, and the rest is unexplained. That table supplies the V and J calls and clone size; D and trimming were determined from the DNA. Here the sample has 30,000 to 40,000 clones; around 79% occur a single time. The ten biggest clones cover 0.6% to 0.9% of the sample.

The chain is assembled from TRBV19 and TRBJ1-3; 6 matching bases give a weak D call of TRBD1. The clonotype was recovered from an adult in good health and CMV-seronegative. The sample taken for sequencing was memory CD4+ T cells from blood. The CDR3: CASSGQGTSGNTIYF. The nucleotides are TGTGCCAGTAGTGGGCAGGGGACCTCTGGAAACACCATATATTTT. When the CDR3 is completed using the reference TRBV19 and TRBJ1-3 genes on either side, the full variable domain is DGGITQSPKYLFRKEGQNVTLSCEQNLNHDAMYWYRQDPGQGLRLIYYSQIVNDFQKGDIAEGYSVSREKKESFPLTVTSAQKNPTAFYLCASSGQGTSGNTIYFGEGSWLTVV.